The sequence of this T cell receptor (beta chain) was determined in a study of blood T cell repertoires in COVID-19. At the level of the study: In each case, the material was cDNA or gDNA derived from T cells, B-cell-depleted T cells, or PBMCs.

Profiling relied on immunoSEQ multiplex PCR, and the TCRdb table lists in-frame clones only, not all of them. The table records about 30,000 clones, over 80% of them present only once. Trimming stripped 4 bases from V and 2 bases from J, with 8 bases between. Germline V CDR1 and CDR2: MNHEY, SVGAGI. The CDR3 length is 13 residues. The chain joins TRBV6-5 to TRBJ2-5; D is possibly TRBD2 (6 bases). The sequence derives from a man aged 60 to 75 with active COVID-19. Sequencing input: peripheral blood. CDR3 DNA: TGTGCCAGCAGTTTAGCGGAGCAAGAGACCCAGTACTTC. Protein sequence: CASSLAEQETQYF.